This T cell receptor beta chain emerged from a study of blood T cell repertoires in COVID-19. The length of the CDR3 is 14 residues. V was pared by 7 bases and J by 6 bases, with 18 bases between. Germline CDR1 and CDR2: MNHNY and SVGAGI (reference sequence). In its sample, this clone was seen once. Only in-frame clones appear in the TCRdb table, and some are missing; sequencing was by immunoSEQ multiplex PCR. The sample shows around 300,000 clones, 80% to 90% of them seen only once. The sample taken for sequencing was peripheral blood. This sequence originates from a woman aged 70 to 79 with acute or convalescent COVID-19. The chain uses TRBV6-6 and TRBJ1-1, with a tentative D call TRBD1 (5 bases). The CDR3 sequence is CASTDSGAGPEAFF. CDR3 in DNA: TGTGCCAGCACCGACTCCGGGGCGGGACCTGAAGCTTTCTTT.